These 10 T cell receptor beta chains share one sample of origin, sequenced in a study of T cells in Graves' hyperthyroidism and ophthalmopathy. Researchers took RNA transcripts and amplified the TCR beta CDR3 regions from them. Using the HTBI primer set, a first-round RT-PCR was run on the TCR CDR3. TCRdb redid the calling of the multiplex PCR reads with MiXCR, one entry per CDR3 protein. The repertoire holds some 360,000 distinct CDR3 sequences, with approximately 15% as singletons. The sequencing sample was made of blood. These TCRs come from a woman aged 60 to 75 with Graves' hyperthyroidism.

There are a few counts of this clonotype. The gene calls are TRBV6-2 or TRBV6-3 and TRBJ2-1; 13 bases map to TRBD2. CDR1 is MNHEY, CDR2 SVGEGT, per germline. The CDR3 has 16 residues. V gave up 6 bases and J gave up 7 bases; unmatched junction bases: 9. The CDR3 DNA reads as TGTGCCAGCAGCCCACGGACTAGCGGGAGAACGAATGAGCAGTTCTTC. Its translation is CASSPRTSGRTNEQFF.

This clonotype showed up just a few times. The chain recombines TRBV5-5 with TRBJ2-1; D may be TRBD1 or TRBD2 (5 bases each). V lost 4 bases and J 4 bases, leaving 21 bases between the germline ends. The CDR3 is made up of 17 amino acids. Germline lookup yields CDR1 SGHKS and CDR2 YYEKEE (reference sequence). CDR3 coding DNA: TGTGCCAGCAGCGATGAATCGGCGCTATGGGGGTACAATGAGCAGTTCTTC. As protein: CASSDESALWGYNEQFF.

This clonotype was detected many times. The CDR3 is CSARAGTDLSGNQPQHF. Here the CDR3 DNA reads TGCAGTGCTAGGGCCGGGACCGACCTGTCGGGCAATCAGCCCCAGCATTTT. The J gene is TRBJ1-5, the V gene TRBV20-1, with D possibly being TRBD1 (5 bases). Germline lookup yields CDR1 DFQATT and CDR2 SNEGSKA (reference sequence). The ends were cut back, 3 bases at V and 2 bases at J, with 20 bases in the middle. The CDR3 has 17 amino acids.

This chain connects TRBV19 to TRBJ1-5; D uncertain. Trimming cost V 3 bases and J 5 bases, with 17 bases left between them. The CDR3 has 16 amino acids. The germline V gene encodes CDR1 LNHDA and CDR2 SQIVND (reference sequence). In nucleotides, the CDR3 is TGTGCCAGTAGTATCGGGTGGGGAGGGTCGGATCAGCCCCAGCATTTT. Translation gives CASSIGWGGSDQPQHF.

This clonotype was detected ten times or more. DNA for the CDR3: TGTGCCAGCAGTGGGGCTTGGCAGGCCCACTACGAGCAGTACTTC. Its translation is CASSGAWQAHYEQYF. The V call is TRBV6-1, the J call TRBJ2-7, with no clear D. V lost 4 bases to trimming and J lost 3 bases, with 16 bases between them. Germline loops: CDR1 MNHNS, CDR2 SASEGT. The CDR3 is 15 amino acids.

CDR3 region: CASSDRTRTDTQYF. The CDR3 region has the DNA TGTGCCAGCAGTGATCGGACCCGCACAGATACGCAGTATTTT. This chain joins TRBV2 and TRBJ2-3; D gene ambiguous. The CDR3 consists of 14 residues. The V end lost 3 bases, the J end lost 1 base, and 8 bases lay between the germline ends. Looked up from germline, CDR1 is SNHLY and CDR2 is FYNNEI.

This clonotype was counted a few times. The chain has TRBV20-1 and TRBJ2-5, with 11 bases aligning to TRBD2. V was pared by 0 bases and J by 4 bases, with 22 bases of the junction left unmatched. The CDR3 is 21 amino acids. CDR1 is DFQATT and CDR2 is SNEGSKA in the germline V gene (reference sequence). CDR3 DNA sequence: TGCAGTGCTAGAGATCTCGGGTATATGGAACTAGCGGGAGCTGAGGGAGAGACCCAGTACTTC. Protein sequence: CSARDLGYMELAGAEGETQYF.

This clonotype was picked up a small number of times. This CDR3 is CASSGRQGGTNVLTF. The CDR3 DNA follows: TGTGCCAGCAGCGGACGACAGGGGGGGACCAACGTCCTGACTTTC. The chain has TRBV11-3 and TRBJ2-6; 9 bases are a match to TRBD1. There are 15 residues in the CDR3. Germline V gene lookup returns CDR1 SGHNT and CDR2 YENEEA. J gave up 8 bases and V 5 bases, and 7 bases lay outside the gene matches.

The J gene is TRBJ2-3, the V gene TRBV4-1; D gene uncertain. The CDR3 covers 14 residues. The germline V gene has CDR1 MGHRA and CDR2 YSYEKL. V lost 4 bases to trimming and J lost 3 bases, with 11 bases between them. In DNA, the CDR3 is TGCGCCAGCAGCCTCGACTTGACGACAGATACGCAGTATTTT. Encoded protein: CASSLDLTTDTQYF.

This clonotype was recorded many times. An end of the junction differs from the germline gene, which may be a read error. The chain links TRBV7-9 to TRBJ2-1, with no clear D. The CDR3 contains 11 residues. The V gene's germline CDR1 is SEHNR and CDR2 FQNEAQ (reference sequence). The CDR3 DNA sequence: TGTGCCAGCAGCTCCTTCAATGAGCAGTTCTTC. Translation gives CASSSFNEQFF.